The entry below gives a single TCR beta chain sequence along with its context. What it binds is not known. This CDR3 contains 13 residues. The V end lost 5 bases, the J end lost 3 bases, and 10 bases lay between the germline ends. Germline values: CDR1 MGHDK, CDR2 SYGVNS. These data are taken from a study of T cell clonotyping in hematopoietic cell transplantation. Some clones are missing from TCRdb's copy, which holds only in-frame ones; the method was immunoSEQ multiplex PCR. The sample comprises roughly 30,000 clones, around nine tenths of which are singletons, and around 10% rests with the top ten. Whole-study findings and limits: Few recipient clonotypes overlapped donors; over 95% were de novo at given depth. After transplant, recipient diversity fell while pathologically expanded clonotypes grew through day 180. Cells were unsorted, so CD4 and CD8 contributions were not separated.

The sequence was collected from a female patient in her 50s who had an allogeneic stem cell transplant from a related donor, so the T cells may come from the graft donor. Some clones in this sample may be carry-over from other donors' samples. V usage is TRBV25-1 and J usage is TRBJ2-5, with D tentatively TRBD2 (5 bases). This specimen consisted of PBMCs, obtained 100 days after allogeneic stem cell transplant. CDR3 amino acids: CASSQMGEETQYF. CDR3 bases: TGTGCCAGCAGTCAAATGGGAGAAGAGACCCAGTACTTC. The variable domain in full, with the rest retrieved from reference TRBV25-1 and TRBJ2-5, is EADIYQTPRYLVIGTGKKITLECSQTMGHDKMYWYQQDPGMELHLIHYSYGVNSTEKGDLSSESTVSRIRTEHFPLTLESARPSHTSQYLCASSQMGEETQYFGPGTRLLVL.